This TCR beta chain emerged from a study of early T cells in non-severe SARS-CoV-2 infection. One entry per CDR3 protein, called by TCRdb with MiXCR from the 5' RACE reads. Seen here are about 31,000 distinct CDR3 sequences, approximately 5.9% observed once, and the top ten hold 5.5% to 7%. This clonotype originated in an adult who was a healthcare worker with PCR-confirmed SARS-CoV-2 infection or an uninfected control (not recorded which). Sample: whole blood.

The CDR3 protein is CASSLGGHQPQHF. In nucleotides, the CDR3 is TGTGCCAGCAGCTTAGGGGGGCATCAGCCCCAGCATTTT. This chain links TRBV7-9 with TRBJ1-5; maybe TRBD1 (6 bases). Looked up from germline, CDR1 is SEHNR and CDR2 is FQNEAQ (reference sequence). The CDR3 covers 13 residues. Trimming cost V 1 base and J 5 bases, with 6 bases left between them. Complete variable domain (other parts from reference TRBV7-9 and TRBJ1-5): DTGVSQNPRHKITKRGQNVTFRCDPISEHNRLYWYRQTLGQGPEFLTYFQNEAQLEKSRLLSDRFSAERPKGSFSTLEIQRTEQGDSAMYLCASSLGGHQPQHFGDGTRLSIL.